The 21 T cell receptor beta chains listed next were all sequenced from one sample in a study of blood T cells in healthy people across ages. Sample-barcoded 5' priming and a J-beta primer mix drove a second PCR of about 7 to 12 cycles. TCRdb re-analysed the 5' RACE reads in MiXCR, keeping a single row per CDR3 protein. The sample has hundreds of thousands of distinct CDR3 sequences, 45% to 50% seen once; the top ten hold around an eighth. Sequencing used blood. The receptors here all came from a man younger than 40 in good health.

The chain employs TRBV6-5 and TRBJ1-2; TRBD1 aligns across 10 bases. Germline lookup yields CDR1 MNHEY and CDR2 SVGAGI. This CDR3 region has 13 residues. The V gene end was trimmed by 10 bases and the J gene end by 4 bases; junction bases not matched to a gene: 6. CDR3 sequence reads: CATTGTGAYGYTF. The CDR3 bases are TGTGCCACCACCGGGACAGGGGCCTATGGCTACACCTTC.

The chain joins TRBV27 to TRBJ2-3; a weak D match, TRBD1 (5 bases). V was trimmed by 4 bases and J by 6 bases, leaving 17 bases between them. The CDR3 spans 15 residues. CDR1 is MNHEY, CDR2 SMNVEV, per germline (reference sequence). The CDR3 DNA reads TGTGCCAGCAGTTATATGCTAGGGGAAGCGGATACGCAGTATTTT. Protein sequence: CASSYMLGEADTQYF.

The CDR3 sequence is CASSLKGGTSGSSTDTQYF. DNA of the CDR3: TGTGCCAGCAGCTTAAAGGGGGGGACTAGCGGATCTAGCACAGATACGCAGTATTTT. The chain combines TRBV7-3 with TRBJ2-3; 11 positions agree with TRBD2. The length of the CDR3 is 19 residues. V was clipped by 1 base and J by 0 bases; unmatched bases: 9. Germline CDR1 SGHTA, CDR2 FQGTGA. Combining the CDR3 with reference TRBV7-3 and TRBJ2-3 gives the whole variable domain GAGVSQTPSNKVTEKGKYVELRCDPISGHTALYWYRQSLGQGPEFLIYFQGTGAADDSGLPNDRFFAVRPEGSVSTLKIQRTERGDSAVYLCASSLKGGTSGSSTDTQYFGPGTRLTVL.

This clonotype was counted only a few times. J is TRBJ2-3 and V is TRBV11-2; TRBD2 agrees at 8 bases. CDR1 and CDR2 from the germline V gene are SGHAT and FQNNGV. The trim removed 4 bases at V and 1 base at J, leaving 1 base unmatched. The CDR3 runs to 14 residues. The CDR3 DNA is TGTGCCAGCAGCTCGACTAGCGGCACAGATACGCAGTATTTT. It yields the protein CASSSTSGTDTQYF.

The chain joins TRBV20-1 to TRBJ1-1, with D uncertain. This CDR3 comprises 11 residues. The ends were cut back, 5 bases at V and 3 bases at J, with 7 bases in the middle. Germline V gene lookup returns CDR1 DFQATT and CDR2 SNEGSKA (reference sequence). In nucleotides, the CDR3 is TGCAGTGCTGAGGTGGACACTGAAGCTTTCTTT. It translates to CSAEVDTEAFF.

The chain uses TRBV2 and TRBJ2-2; TRBD1 matches 8 bases. Germline CDR1 is SNHLY and CDR2 is FYNNEI. This CDR3 region has 14 residues. V shed 4 bases and J 6 bases; nucleotides not matched to a gene: 4. The CDR3 reads CASSALQGAGELFF. The CDR3 region has the DNA TGTGCCAGCAGTGCCCTACAGGGGGCCGGGGAGCTGTTTTTT.

This clonotype came up a few times. The rearrangement uses TRBV20-1 and TRBJ2-1; TRBD1 matches 9 bases. V gave up 6 bases and J gave up 8 bases; unmatched junction bases: 20. CDR1 is DFQATT, CDR2 SNEGSKA, per germline (reference sequence). The CDR3 extends over 17 amino acids. CDR3 nucleotides: TGCAGTGCCTCAGGTCCCACCGGGACAGGGTCAAGAGATGAGCAGTTCTTC. Its protein product is CSASGPTGTGSRDEQFF.

The rearrangement links TRBV3-1 to TRBJ1-6; D remains unclear. Per germline, CDR1 LGHDT and CDR2 YNNKEL (reference sequence). V was pared by 4 bases and J by 6 bases, with 16 bases between. CDR3 size: 16 residues. The CDR3 is CASSPFSEGANSPLHF. CDR3 in DNA: TGTGCCAGCAGCCCGTTCTCCGAGGGAGCTAATTCACCCCTCCACTTT.

A few counts support this clonotype. The chain joins TRBV7-2 to TRBJ2-5, with 7 bases aligning to TRBD2. J was trimmed by 3 bases and V by 4 bases; bases with no gene match: 5. The CDR3 totals 14 residues. CDR1 and CDR2 from the germline V gene are SGHTA and FQGNSA. CDR3: CASSWTGGEETQYF. The DNA for the CDR3 is TGTGCCAGCAGCTGGACGGGGGGAGAAGAGACCCAGTACTTC.

The CDR3 coding sequence is TGTGCCAGCAGTTCGGGCGTCAGACCTGGGGATGAGCAGTTCTTC. It translates to CASSSGVRPGDEQFF. The chain recombines TRBV27 with TRBJ2-1; D uncertain. CDR3 size: 15 residues. Trimming stripped 4 bases from V and 8 bases from J, with 18 bases between. Germline values: CDR1 MNHEY, CDR2 SMNVEV (reference sequence).

The V call is TRBV28, the J call TRBJ1-5; D is uncertain. Germline V CDR1 and CDR2: MDHEN, SYDVKM. The CDR3 is made up of 12 amino acids. Between the trimmed V and J ends, which lost 2 bases and 12 bases, there was a span of 11 bases. CDR3 sequence reads: CASSLDPGSQHF. The CDR3 nucleotides read TGTGCCAGCAGTTTAGACCCTGGGAGCCAGCATTTT.

This clonotype was seen more than once but under ten times. The chain uses TRBV28 and TRBJ2-2, with TRBD1 matching 10 bases. The CDR3 covers 17 residues. Germline V CDR1 and CDR2: MDHEN, SYDVKM. Trimming took 6 bases from V and 5 from J; bases not matched to a gene: 12. CDR3 nucleotide sequence: TGTGCCAGCAGCCTCCCGCCCGGGACAGGGGTGACCGGGGAGCTGTTTTTT. Protein: CASSLPPGTGVTGELFF.

V is TRBV3-1 and J is TRBJ1-1; tentative D call: TRBD1 (6 bases). CDR1 and CDR2 (germline): LGHDT, YNNKEL (reference sequence). The V gene lost 1 base and the J gene lost 0 bases, with 9 bases spanning the gap. The length of the CDR3 is 15 residues. CDR3 DNA: TGTGCCAGCAGCCAAGCCGGGGGCATGAACACTGAAGCTTTCTTT. Its translation: CASSQAGGMNTEAFF. Based on the CDR3 plus reference TRBV3-1 and TRBJ1-1, the full variable domain is DTAVSQTPKYLVTQMGNDKSIKCEQNLGHDTMYWYKQDSKKFLKIMFSYNNKELIINETVPNRFSPKSPDKAHLNLHINSLELGDSAVYFCASSQAGGMNTEAFFGQGTRLTVV.

The chain recombines TRBV12-3 or TRBV12-4 with TRBJ2-4; possible D gene TRBD1, 5 bases. Between the trimmed V and J ends, which lost 4 bases and 7 bases, there was a span of 14 bases. The CDR3 length is 14 residues. The CDR3, as DNA: TGTGCCAGCAGTTCAGCCCAGGGTAGGAACATTCAGTACTTC. It codes for CASSSAQGRNIQYF.

This clonotype was seen only a few times. The CDR3 bases are TGTGCCAGCAGCCAAGAGCAGGGGCCAGCCTACGAGCAGTACTTC. This sequence encodes CASSQEQGPAYEQYF. The chain couples TRBV4-2 to TRBJ2-7; D perhaps matches TRBD1 (6 bases). Trimming removed 0 bases at V and 2 bases at J, with 11 bases between. In germline, CDR1 is LGHNA, CDR2 YNFKEQ. CDR3 length: 15 residues.

The V gene is TRBV2, the J gene TRBJ2-7; D is possibly TRBD1 (6 bases). Germline lookup yields CDR1 SNHLY and CDR2 FYNNEI. This CDR3 spans 15 amino acids. V was shortened by 6 bases and J by 9 bases, with 24 bases between the two germline ends. CDR3 sequence reads: CASREIGGFLRGQYF. CDR3 nucleotide sequence: TGTGCCAGCAGGGAAATAGGGGGTTTCCTACGAGGGCAGTACTTC.

CDR3 in DNA: TGCAGCGTTGAGTCAGGCTACTTCCAAGAGACCCAGTACTTC. Protein sequence: CSVESGYFQETQYF. The genes are TRBV29-1 and TRBJ2-5; no clear D. This CDR3 is 14 amino acids long. Germline CDR1 SQVTM, CDR2 ANQGSEA. The V and J ends lost 3 bases and 1 base respectively, with 12 bases between them. The full variable domain, with the rest looked up from reference TRBV29-1 and TRBJ2-5, is SAVISQKPSRDICQRGTSLTIQCQVDSQVTMMFWYRQQPGQSLTLIATANQGSEATYESGFVIDKFPISRPNLTFSTLTVSNMSPEDSSIYLCSVESGYFQETQYFGPGTRLLVL.

The chain joins TRBV6-2 or TRBV6-3 to TRBJ1-5; the D gene is possibly TRBD1 (5 bases). The CDR3 length is 13 residues. Trimming removed 7 bases at V and 4 bases at J, with 11 bases between. Germline V gene lookup returns CDR1 MNHEY and CDR2 SVGEGT. Written as DNA, the CDR3 is TGTGCCAGCACCTGGGGCAGAAATCAGCCCCAGCATTTT. It yields the protein CASTWGRNQPQHF.

The gene calls are TRBV7-2 and TRBJ1-2, with D possibly TRBD1 on 5 matching bases. The V gene lost 2 bases and the J gene lost 4 bases, with 20 bases spanning the gap. Looked up from germline, CDR1 is SGHTA and CDR2 is FQGNSA. The CDR3 contains 17 residues. The CDR3 bases are TGTGCCAGCAGCTTAAGATCCGCAGGGTCGGATTCCTATGGCTACACCTTC. It specifies CASSLRSAGSDSYGYTF.

The J gene is TRBJ2-1, the V gene TRBV5-1, with D perhaps being TRBD1 or TRBD2 (5 bases each). The CDR3 has 15 residues. V lost 3 bases to trimming and J lost 4 bases, with 14 bases between them. Germline V CDR1 and CDR2: SGHRS, YFSETQ. CDR3 sequence (DNA): TGCGCCAGCAGCTCCTCCGGGACGGAATACAATGAGCAGTTCTTC. Amino acid sequence: CASSSSGTEYNEQFF. Variable domain in full (rest from reference TRBV5-1 and TRBJ2-1): KAGVTQTPRYLIKTRGQQVTLSCSPISGHRSVSWYQQTPGQGLQFLFEYFSETQRNKGNFPGRFSGRQFSNSRSEMNVSTLELGDSALYLCASSSSGTEYNEQFFGPGTRLTVL.

V usage is TRBV10-3 and J usage is TRBJ2-7; 8 bases line up with TRBD1. The CDR3 is made up of 16 amino acids. The junction had 10 bases not matched to a gene; V was cut back by 4 bases and J by 2 bases. Germline V CDR1 and CDR2: ENHRY, SYGVKD. The CDR3 nucleotides are TGTGCCATCAGTGGGACAGGGTATGAGCCTACCTACGAGCAGTACTTC. Its translation: CAISGTGYEPTYEQYF.